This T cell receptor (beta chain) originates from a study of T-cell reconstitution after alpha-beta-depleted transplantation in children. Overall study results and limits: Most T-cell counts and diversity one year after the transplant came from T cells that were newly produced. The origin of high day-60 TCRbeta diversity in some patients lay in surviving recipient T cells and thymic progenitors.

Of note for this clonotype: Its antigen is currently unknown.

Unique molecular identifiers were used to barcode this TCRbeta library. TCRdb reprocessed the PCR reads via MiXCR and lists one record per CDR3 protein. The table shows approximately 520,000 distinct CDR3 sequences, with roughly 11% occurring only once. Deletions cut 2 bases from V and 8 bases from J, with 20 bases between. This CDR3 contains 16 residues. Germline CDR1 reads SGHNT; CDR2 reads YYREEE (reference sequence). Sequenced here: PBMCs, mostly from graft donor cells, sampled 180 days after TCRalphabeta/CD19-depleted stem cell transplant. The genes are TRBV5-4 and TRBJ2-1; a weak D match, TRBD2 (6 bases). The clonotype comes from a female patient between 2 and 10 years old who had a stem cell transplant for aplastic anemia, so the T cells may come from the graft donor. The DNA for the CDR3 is TGTGCCAGCAGCTTCGGGGGTCGAGGGGCCTGGGATGAGCAGTTCTTC. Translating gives CASSFGGRGAWDEQFF.